A single T cell receptor beta chain is shown here with its context. This entry is derived from a study of human T cells and chemical hapten exposure. A single record per CDR3 protein comes from TCRdb applying MiXCR to the RACE reads. The data show 300,000 to 400,000 distinct CDR3 sequences, with 5% to 6.5% seen just once and 2.5% to 3% held by the top ten. The time point here: pre-sensitization, week 0. Documented treatment: therapeutic diphenylcyclopropenone sensitization with weekly scalp DPC. Germline V gene sequence: CDR1 SGHTA, CDR2 FQGTGA. V was pared by 5 bases and J by 0 bases, with 14 bases between. The CDR3 has 16 residues.

This TCR was sampled from a woman in her fifties or sixties with alopecia areata. Some clones in this sample may be carry-over from other donors' samples. The sequenced sample was whole blood, obtained in connection with sensitization to the hapten diphenylcyclopropenone (DPC). This chain links TRBV7-3 with TRBJ2-1; D may be TRBD1 or TRBD2 (5 bases each). The CDR3 loop is CASSLSGAISYNEQFF. The CDR3 DNA sequence: TGTGCCAGCAGCCTCTCCGGGGCGATCTCCTACAATGAGCAGTTCTTC.